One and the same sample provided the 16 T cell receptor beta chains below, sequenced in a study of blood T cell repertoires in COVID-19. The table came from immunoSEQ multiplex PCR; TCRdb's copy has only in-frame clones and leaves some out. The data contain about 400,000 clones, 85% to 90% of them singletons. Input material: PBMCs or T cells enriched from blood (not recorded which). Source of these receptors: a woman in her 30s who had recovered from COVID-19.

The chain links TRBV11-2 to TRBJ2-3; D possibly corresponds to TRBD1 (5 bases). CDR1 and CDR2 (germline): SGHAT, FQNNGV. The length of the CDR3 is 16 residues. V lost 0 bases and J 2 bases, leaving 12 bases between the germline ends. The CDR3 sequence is CASSLDAGMDTDTQYF. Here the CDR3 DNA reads TGTGCCAGCAGCTTAGATGCAGGGATGGACACAGATACGCAGTATTTT.

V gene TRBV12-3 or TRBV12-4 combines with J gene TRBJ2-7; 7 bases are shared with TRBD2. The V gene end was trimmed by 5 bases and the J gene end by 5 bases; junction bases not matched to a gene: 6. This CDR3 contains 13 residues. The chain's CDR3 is CASSGLVLDEQYF. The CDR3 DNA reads TGTGCCAGCAGTGGACTAGTTTTAGACGAGCAGTACTTC.

For the CDR3, the DNA is TGTGCCAGCACCCCTTTAGCGGGAGGGGGTGAGCAGTTCTTC. This gives the protein CASTPLAGGGEQFF. The chain uses TRBV7-9 and TRBJ2-1; 11 bases fit TRBD2. Per the germline V gene, CDR1 is SEHNR and CDR2 is FQNEAQ (reference sequence). The CDR3 consists of 14 residues. V was pared by 7 bases and J by 9 bases, with 8 bases of the junction left unmatched.

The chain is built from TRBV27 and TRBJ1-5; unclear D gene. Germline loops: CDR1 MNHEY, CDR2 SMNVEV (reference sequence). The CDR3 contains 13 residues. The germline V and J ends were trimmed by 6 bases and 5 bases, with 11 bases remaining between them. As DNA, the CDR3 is TGTGCCAGCAGCCGTCGTACGGATCAGCCCCAGCATTTT. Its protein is CASSRRTDQPQHF.

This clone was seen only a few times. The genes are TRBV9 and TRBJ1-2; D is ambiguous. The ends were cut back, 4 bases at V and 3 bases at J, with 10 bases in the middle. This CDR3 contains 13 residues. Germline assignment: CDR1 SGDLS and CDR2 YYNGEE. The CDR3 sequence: CASSTSGDYGYTF. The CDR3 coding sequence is TGTGCCAGCAGCACATCCGGGGACTATGGCTACACCTTC.

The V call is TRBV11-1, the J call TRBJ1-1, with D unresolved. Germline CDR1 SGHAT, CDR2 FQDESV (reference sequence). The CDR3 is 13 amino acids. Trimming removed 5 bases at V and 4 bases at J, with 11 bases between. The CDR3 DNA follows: TGTGCCAGCAGCCTACCTACGGGCACTGAAGCTTTCTTT. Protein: CASSLPTGTEAFF.

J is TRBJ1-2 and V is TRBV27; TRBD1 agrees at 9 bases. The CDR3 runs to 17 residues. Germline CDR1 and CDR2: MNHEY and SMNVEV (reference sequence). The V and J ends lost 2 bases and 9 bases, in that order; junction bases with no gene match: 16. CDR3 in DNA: TGTGCCAGCAGTTTAGTTGGGGGACAGGGTGTTCTCAGTAGCTACACCTTC. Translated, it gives CASSLVGGQGVLSSYTF.

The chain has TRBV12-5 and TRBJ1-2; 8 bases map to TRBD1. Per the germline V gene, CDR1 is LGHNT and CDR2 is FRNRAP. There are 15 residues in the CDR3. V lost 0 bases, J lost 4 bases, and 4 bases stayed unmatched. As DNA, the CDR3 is TGTGCTAGTGGTTTGGTACAGGGGGGTCGCTATGGCTACACCTTC. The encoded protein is CASGLVQGGRYGYTF.

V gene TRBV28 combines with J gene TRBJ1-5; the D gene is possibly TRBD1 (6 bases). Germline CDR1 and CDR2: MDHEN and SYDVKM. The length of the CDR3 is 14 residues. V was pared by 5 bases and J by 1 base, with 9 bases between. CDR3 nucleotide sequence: TGTGCCAGCAGTAGGGGGGGAAGCAATCAGCCCCAGCATTTT. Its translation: CASSRGGSNQPQHF. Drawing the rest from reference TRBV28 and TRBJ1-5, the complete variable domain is DVKVTQSSRYLVKRTGEKVFLECVQDMDHENMFWYRQDPGLGLRLIYFSYDVKMKEKGDIPEGYSVSREKKERFSLILESASTNQTSMYLCASSRGGSNQPQHFGDGTRLSIL.

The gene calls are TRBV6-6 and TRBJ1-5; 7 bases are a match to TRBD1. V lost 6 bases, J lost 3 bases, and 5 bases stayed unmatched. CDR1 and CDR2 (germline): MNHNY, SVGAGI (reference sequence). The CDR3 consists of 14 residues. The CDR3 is CASSEGQNNQPQHF. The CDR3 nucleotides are TGTGCCAGCAGCGAGGGACAGAACAATCAGCCCCAGCATTTT.

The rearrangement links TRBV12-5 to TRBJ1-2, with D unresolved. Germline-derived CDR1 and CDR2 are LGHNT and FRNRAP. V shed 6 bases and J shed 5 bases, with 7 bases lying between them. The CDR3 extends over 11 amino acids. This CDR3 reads CASGAQYGYTF. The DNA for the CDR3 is TGTGCTAGTGGGGCCCAATATGGCTACACCTTC.

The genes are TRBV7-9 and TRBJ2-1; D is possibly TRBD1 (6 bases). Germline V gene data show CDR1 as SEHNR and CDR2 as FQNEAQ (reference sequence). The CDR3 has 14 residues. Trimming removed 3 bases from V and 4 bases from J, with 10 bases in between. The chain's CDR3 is CASSLWGRYNEQFF. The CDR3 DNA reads TGTGCCAGCAGCTTGTGGGGGCGTTACAATGAGCAGTTCTTC. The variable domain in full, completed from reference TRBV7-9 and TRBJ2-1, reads DTGVSQNPRHKITKRGQNVTFRCDPISEHNRLYWYRQTLGQGPEFLTYFQNEAQLEKSRLLSDRFSAERPKGSFSTLEIQRTEQGDSAMYLCASSLWGRYNEQFFGPGTRLTVL.

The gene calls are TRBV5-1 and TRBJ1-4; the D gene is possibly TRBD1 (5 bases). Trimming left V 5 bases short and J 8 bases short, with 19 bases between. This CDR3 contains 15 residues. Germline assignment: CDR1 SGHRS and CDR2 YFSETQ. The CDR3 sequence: CASRKRAAEGEKLFF. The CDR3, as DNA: TGCGCCAGCAGGAAAAGGGCCGCGGAGGGGGAAAAACTGTTTTTT. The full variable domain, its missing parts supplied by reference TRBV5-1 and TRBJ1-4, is KAGVTQTPRYLIKTRGQQVTLSCSPISGHRSVSWYQQTPGQGLQFLFEYFSETQRNKGNFPGRFSGRQFSNSRSEMNVSTLELGDSALYLCASRKRAAEGEKLFFGSGTQLSVL.

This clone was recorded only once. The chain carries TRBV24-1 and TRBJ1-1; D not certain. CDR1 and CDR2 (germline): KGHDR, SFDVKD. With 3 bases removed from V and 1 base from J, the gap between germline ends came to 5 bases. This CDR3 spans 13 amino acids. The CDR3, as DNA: TGTGCCACCAGTGATGCAGGGAACACTGAAGCTTTCTTT. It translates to CATSDAGNTEAFF.

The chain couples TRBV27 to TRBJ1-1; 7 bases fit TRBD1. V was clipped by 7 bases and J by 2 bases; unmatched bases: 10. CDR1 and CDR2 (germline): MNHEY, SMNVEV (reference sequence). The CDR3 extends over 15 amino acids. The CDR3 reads CASMGQRLVNTEAFF. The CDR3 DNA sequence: TGTGCCAGCATGGGACAGCGTCTCGTAAACACTGAAGCTTTCTTT.

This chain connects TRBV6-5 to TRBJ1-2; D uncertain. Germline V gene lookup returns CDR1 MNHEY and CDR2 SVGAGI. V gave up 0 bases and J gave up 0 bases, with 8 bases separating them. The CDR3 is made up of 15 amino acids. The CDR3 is CASSYSNPANYGYTF. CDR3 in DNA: TGTGCCAGCAGTTACTCGAACCCAGCTAACTATGGCTACACCTTC.